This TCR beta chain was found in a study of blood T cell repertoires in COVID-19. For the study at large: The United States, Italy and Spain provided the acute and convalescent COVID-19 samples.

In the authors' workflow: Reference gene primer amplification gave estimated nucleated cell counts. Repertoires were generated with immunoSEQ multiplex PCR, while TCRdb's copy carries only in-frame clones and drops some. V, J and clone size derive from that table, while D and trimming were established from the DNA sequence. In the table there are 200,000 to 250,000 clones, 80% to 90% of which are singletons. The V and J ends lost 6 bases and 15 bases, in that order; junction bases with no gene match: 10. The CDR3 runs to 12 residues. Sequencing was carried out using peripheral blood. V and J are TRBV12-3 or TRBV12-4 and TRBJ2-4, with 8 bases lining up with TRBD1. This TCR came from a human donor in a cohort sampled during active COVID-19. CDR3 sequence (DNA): TGTGCCAGCAGCCTACCGGGACAGGAGCTGTACTTC. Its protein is CASSLPGQELYF.